The 7 T cell receptor beta chains below were found in one sample sequenced in a study of T cell changes during pregnancy in multiple sclerosis. Produced via immunoSEQ multiplex PCR; TCRdb's table is partial and in-frame only. The data contain around 68,000 clones, 75% to 95% of them singletons. Sequenced here: peripheral blood, sampled in the third trimester of pregnancy. These receptors all come from a female donor in good health, enrolled as a control in a pregnancy study.

The gene calls are TRBV7-9 and TRBJ1-2; 10 nucleotides align to TRBD1. The CDR3 covers 18 residues. Germline-derived CDR1 and CDR2 are SEHNR and FQNEAQ (reference sequence). V gave up 4 bases and J gave up 4 bases; unmatched junction bases: 15. CDR3 nucleotides: TGTGCCAGCAGCTCTCATCTGGGGGACAGGGGATCCCCCTATGGCTACACCTTC. Protein sequence: CASSSHLGDRGSPYGYTF.

The table lists this clone with a count of one. Written as DNA, the CDR3 is TGTGCCAGCATCCTAGGACTGGCGGGTACAGATACGCAGTATTTT. This translates into CASILGLAGTDTQYF. The chain carries TRBV2 and TRBJ2-3; weak D call: TRBD2 (5 bases). The CDR3 covers 15 residues. Looked up from germline, CDR1 is SNHLY and CDR2 is FYNNEI. V lost 7 bases and J 3 bases, leaving 17 bases between the germline ends.

The chain recombines TRBV19 with TRBJ1-1; D perhaps matches TRBD1 (5 bases). The CDR3 spans 12 residues. Germline V gene sequence: CDR1 LNHDA, CDR2 SQIVND (reference sequence). V lost 9 bases to trimming and J lost 2 bases, with 10 bases between them. The CDR3 protein is CASATGNTEAFF. The DNA of the CDR3 is TGTGCCAGCGCTACAGGTAACACTGAAGCTTTCTTT.

The rearrangement links TRBV7-2 to TRBJ1-1; D unclear. The CDR3 has 14 amino acids. CDR1 is SGHTA and CDR2 is FQGNSA in the germline V gene. V shed 6 bases and J shed 1 base, with 12 bases lying between them. CDR3 nucleotides: TGTGCCAGCAGATACAGAACAGCGAACACTGAAGCTTTCTTT. Protein product: CASRYRTANTEAFF.

The chain couples TRBV6-6 to TRBJ2-7, with D uncertain. V was shortened by 6 bases and J by 1 base, with 10 bases between the two germline ends. The CDR3 runs 13 residues. Germline V lookup: CDR1 MNHNY, CDR2 SVGAGI (reference sequence). DNA of the CDR3: TGTGCCAGCAGCTTGTCCGGGTCCTACGAGCAGTACTTC. Translation gives CASSLSGSYEQYF.

The count of this clone is one. The V call is TRBV6-6, the J call TRBJ1-2, with D hard to call. Germline-derived CDR1 and CDR2 are MNHNY and SVGAGI (reference sequence). This CDR3 comprises 14 residues. The germline V and J ends were trimmed by 7 bases and 6 bases, with 18 bases remaining between them. This chain's CDR3 is CASIFAQASNGYTF. The CDR3 nucleotides are TGTGCCAGCATTTTCGCTCAGGCGAGCAATGGCTACACCTTC.

V gene TRBV9 combines with J gene TRBJ2-3, with D perhaps TRBD2 (6 bases). V gave up 4 bases and J gave up 0 bases, with 9 bases separating them. This CDR3 has 14 amino acids. Looked up from germline, CDR1 is SGDLS and CDR2 is YYNGEE. Here the CDR3 DNA reads TGTGCCAGCAGCCCCGGGGGTAGCACAGATACGCAGTATTTT. This gives the protein CASSPGGSTDTQYF.